Listed below are T cell receptor beta chains from one sample, sequenced in a study of blood T cell repertoires in COVID-19. TCRdb keeps only in-frame clones here, not all; method: immunoSEQ multiplex PCR. The sample consists of approximately 200,000 clones, 80% of them appearing once. The specimen was PBMCs or T cells enriched from blood (not recorded which). These receptors were taken from a woman in her 40s with acute COVID-19. Both conserved end residues are part of each CDR3. Each record gives: J gene, V gene, CDR3 protein.

TRBJ1-6	TRBV30	CAWSGDRGNSPLHF
TRBJ2-7	TRBV2	CASSERGGPYEQYF
TRBJ1-1	TRBV28	CASSDSGQGMNTEAFF
TRBJ2-5	TRBV3-1/TRBV3-2	CASSRATAYQETQYF
TRBJ1-2	TRBV10-3	CAISAGRERGYTF
TRBJ1-1	TRBV2	CASSTRQTYTEAFF
TRBJ1-1	TRBV10-3	CAITGTGENTEAFF
TRBJ1-6	TRBV28	CASSPRSDNSPLHF
TRBJ2-2	TRBV7-3	CASSPIGGLRTGELFF
TRBJ2-7	TRBV4-1	CASSQAENYEQYF
TRBJ2-2	TRBV28	CASSLPRGKNTGELFF
TRBJ2-1	TRBV12-5	CASGFGSGQGLAGGWDNEQFF